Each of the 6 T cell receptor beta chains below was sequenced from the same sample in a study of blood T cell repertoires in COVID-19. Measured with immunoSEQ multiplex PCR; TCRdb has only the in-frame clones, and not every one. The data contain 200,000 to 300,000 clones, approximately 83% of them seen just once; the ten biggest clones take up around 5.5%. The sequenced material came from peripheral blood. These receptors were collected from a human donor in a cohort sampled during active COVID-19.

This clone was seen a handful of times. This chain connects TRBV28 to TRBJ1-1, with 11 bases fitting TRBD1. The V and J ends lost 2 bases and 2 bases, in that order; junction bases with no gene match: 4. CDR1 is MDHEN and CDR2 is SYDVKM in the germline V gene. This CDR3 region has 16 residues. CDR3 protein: CASSLGTGGGNTEAFF. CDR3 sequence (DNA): TGTGCCAGCAGTTTAGGGACAGGGGGTGGTAACACTGAAGCTTTCTTT.

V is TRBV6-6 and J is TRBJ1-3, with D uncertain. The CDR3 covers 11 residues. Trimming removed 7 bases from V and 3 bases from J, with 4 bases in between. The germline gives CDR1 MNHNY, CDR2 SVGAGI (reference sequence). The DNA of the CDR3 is TGTGCCAGCACCCTTGGAAACACCATATATTTT. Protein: CASTLGNTIYF.

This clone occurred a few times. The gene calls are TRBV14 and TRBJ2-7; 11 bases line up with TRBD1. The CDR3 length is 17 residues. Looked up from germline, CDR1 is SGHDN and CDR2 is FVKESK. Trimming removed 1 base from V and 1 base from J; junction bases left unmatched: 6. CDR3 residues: CASSQGTGGVLSYEQYF. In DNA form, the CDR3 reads TGTGCCAGCAGCCAAGGGACAGGGGGCGTATTATCCTACGAGCAGTACTTC.

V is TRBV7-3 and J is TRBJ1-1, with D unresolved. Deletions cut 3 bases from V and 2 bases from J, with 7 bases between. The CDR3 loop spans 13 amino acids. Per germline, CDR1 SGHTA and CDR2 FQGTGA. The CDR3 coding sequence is TGTGCCAGCAGCTTGGTGGCCAACACTGAAGCTTTCTTT. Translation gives CASSLVANTEAFF.

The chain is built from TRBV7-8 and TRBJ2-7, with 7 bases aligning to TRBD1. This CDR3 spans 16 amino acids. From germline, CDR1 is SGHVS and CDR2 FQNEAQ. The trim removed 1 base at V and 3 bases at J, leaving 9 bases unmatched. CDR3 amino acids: CASSLEAQGLVYEQYF. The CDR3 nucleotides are TGTGCCAGCAGCTTAGAGGCACAGGGGTTGGTCTACGAGCAGTACTTC.

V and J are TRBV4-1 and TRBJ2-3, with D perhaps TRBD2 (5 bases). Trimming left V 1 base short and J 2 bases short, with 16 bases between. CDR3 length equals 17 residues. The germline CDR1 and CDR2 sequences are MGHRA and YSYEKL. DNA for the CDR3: TGCGCCAGCAGCCAAGGGACGGGGAACACCTTCACAGATACGCAGTATTTT. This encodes CASSQGTGNTFTDTQYF.